A single T cell receptor beta chain is shown here with its context. The antigen is unknown. This sample stems from a study of cytomegalovirus exposure and HLA in healthy donors. Germline lookup yields CDR1 SGHTA and CDR2 FQGNSA. The V segment lost 5 bases and the J segment 2 bases; nucleotides outside the gene matches: 8. This CDR3 has 15 residues. Study findings and constraints: TCR beta V- and J-gene trimming was later associated with a missense DCLRE1C variant.

Primers for the PCR totalled 60 Vbeta and 13 Jbeta. Only in-frame clones appear in the TCRdb table, and some are missing; sequencing was by immunoSEQ multiplex PCR. The data contain about 94,000 clones, 81% of them seen just once; the ten biggest clones take up around a tenth. This TCR was sampled from a human donor in good health. Sequenced material: PBMCs. The chain recombines TRBV7-2 with TRBJ1-2, with TRBD1 identical over 7 bases. The CDR3 is CASSTRQGSNYGYTF. In DNA, the CDR3 is TGTGCCAGCAGCACCCGACAGGGTTCAAACTATGGCTACACCTTC.